Reported below is one T cell receptor beta chain. At least ten counts were recorded for this clonotype. Its specific antigen is unknown. Base qualities are missing; no much larger clone stands one base away. This entry is derived from a study of CD8 T cells in ankylosing spondylitis (dated by TCRdb to about 2017). In the study overall: The study profiled T cell receptor beta repertoires in healthy donors and ankylosing spondylitis patients to find disease-linked TCR variants. In total, the full study cohort was made up of roughly 100 healthy donors and approximately 24 ankylosing spondylitis patients. Samples of peripheral blood were taken, and for ankylosing spondylitis patients, synovial fluid was collected as well.

Overall results and qualifications from the work: Some motif variants were previously reported in synovial fluid and blood of reactive arthritis patients, suggesting common disease-initiation mechanisms. Blood from ankylosing spondylitis patients appeared to be characterized by a TCR beta motif made up of several highly homologous amino acid variants. Significant enrichment of the disease-linked clones was reported in matched synovial fluid samples from ankylosing spondylitis patients. The disease-linked clones showed a CD8+ phenotype and occurred at relatively low frequencies in peripheral blood.

Instrument used: Illumina HiSeq 2500. Quantitative 5'-RACE with molecular barcodes was the method used to prepare the TCR beta libraries. The original pipeline was this. A new computational method, built on a probabilistic model of VDJ rearrangement, was used to identify disease-linked TCR variants. Using fastp at Q25 and MiXCR, TCRdb reprocessed the public reads and kept productive beta chains. Rows are combined by CDR3 protein, so each entry shows the most common genes and DNA. The V and J calls, along with clone size, are taken from TCRdb and not from the paper's own processing. Across this sample there are fewer than 250,000 distinct CDR3 sequences, with approximately 24% seen only once. The top ten clones comprise roughly 6.7% of the sample. CDR1 MNHNS and CDR2 SASEGT are derived from the germline V gene. The germline ends are 12 bases apart after V is trimmed by 6 bases and J by 0 bases. There are 15 amino acids in the CDR3, from cysteine to phenylalanine inclusive. The DNA shown is the 45-base CDR3, in frame from base 1.

The specimen was blood, either unsorted or a sorted T cell fraction (not recorded which). The sequence came from a male donor with ankylosing spondylitis or in good health (not recorded which). The rearrangement combines TRBV6-1 with TRBJ2-4; the best D guess is TRBD1, with 5 bases matching. Here is the DNA: TGTGCCAGCAGGCAACTCACAGGAGCCAAAAACATTCAGTACTTC. Its protein product is CASRQLTGAKNIQYF.